Listed below are T cell receptor beta chains from one sample, sequenced in a study of shared clonotypes between healthy human individuals. Sequenced by immunoSEQ multiplex PCR; TCRdb stores in-frame clones only, minus some. Altogether a few million clones are present, approximately 94% being singletons, with the ten largest covering roughly 0.13%. Sequenced material: naive CD4+ T cells sorted from blood. The source of these receptors is a man between 18 and 35 years old in good health. Both conserved end residues are part of each CDR3. The D gene is left open where the match is weak. Clone size appears in some rows only: once, few, many, or a class for an expanded clone.

NA	NA	TRBV5-6	TRBJ2-5	CASSSLRPGTEPPQYF	TGTGCCAGCAGCTCGCTACGACCCGGGACGGAGCCTCCCCAGTACTTC
once	TRBD1	TRBV25-1	TRBJ1-2	CASSEAGQGHYTF	TGTGCCAGCAGTGAGGCGGGACAGGGGCACTACACCTTC
NA	NA	TRBV7-2	TRBJ1-4	CASSLLGQRNEKLFF	TGTGCCAGCAGCCTCCTCGGACAGCGAAATGAAAAACTGTTTTTT
NA	NA	TRBV6-1	TRBJ2-7	CASSVQGNEQYF	TGTGCCAGCAGTGTACAGGGTAACGAGCAGTACTTC
NA	NA	TRBV27	TRBJ1-2	CASSLTGGSNYGYTF	TGTGCCAGCAGTTTGACAGGAGGTTCTAACTATGGCTACACCTTC
NA	NA	TRBV5-4	TRBJ2-1	CASSRSPGTYNEQFF	TGTGCCAGCAGCCGTTCGCCCGGAACATACAATGAGCAGTTCTTC
NA	TRBD1	TRBV6-5	TRBJ2-3	CASSRGPSTDTQYF	TGTGCCAGCAGTAGGGGGCCTAGCACAGATACGCAGTATTTT
NA	TRBD2	TRBV6-5	TRBJ2-1	CASSYAGVGGNEQFF	TGTGCCAGCAGTTACGCGGGAGTTGGAGGCAATGAGCAGTTCTTC
NA	TRBD1	TRBV18	TRBJ2-2	CASSPTGRLNTGELFF	TGTGCCAGCTCGCCGACAGGGCGGTTAAACACCGGGGAGCTGTTTTTT
NA	NA	TRBV5-1	TRBJ1-4	CASSFVGGPNEKLFF	TGCGCCAGCAGTTTTGTTGGAGGGCCGAATGAAAAACTGTTTTTT
once	NA	TRBV30	TRBJ2-5	CAWKPGTSTQETQYF	TGTGCCTGGAAACCCGGGACTTCGACTCAAGAGACCCAGTACTTC
NA	NA	TRBV10-3	TRBJ2-3	CAISASNTQYF	TGTGCCATCAGTGCCTCAAATACGCAGTATTTT
NA	NA	TRBV28	TRBJ1-6	CASWPSRGRNSPLHF	TGTGCCAGCTGGCCAAGCAGGGGCCGGAATTCACCCCTCCACTTT
NA	NA	TRBV5-5	TRBJ2-3	CASSLRTGTTDTQYF	TGTGCCAGCAGCTTGAGAACGGGAACCACAGATACGCAGTATTTT
NA	TRBD2	TRBV15	TRBJ2-1	CATSGGLAAYNEQFF	TGTGCCACCAGCGGGGGACTAGCGGCCTACAATGAGCAGTTCTTC
NA	TRBD1	TRBV4-1	TRBJ2-5	CASSQRGTDQETQYF	TGCGCCAGCAGCCAGAGGGGGACAGACCAAGAGACCCAGTACTTC
NA	NA	TRBV7-9	TRBJ1-1	CASSLMGGSTEAFF	TGTGCCAGCAGCTTAATGGGCGGGAGCACTGAAGCTTTCTTT
NA	TRBD1	TRBV18	TRBJ2-1	CASSPGTGGLSEQFF	TGTGCCAGCTCACCCGGGACAGGGGGCTTGAGTGAGCAGTTCTTC
once	TRBD1	TRBV5-5	TRBJ2-7	CASSLAGTGVLVVSYEQYF	TGTGCCAGCAGCTTGGCCGGGACAGGGGTGTTGGTCGTCTCCTACGAGCAGTACTTC
once	TRBD1	TRBV28	TRBJ1-6	CASTSGQLKAPLHF	TGTGCCAGCACTTCGGGACAGCTTAAAGCACCCCTCCACTTT
NA	NA	TRBV11-3	TRBJ1-6	CASSLTRFEALHF	TGTGCCAGCAGCTTAACCCGGTTCGAGGCCCTCCACTTT
NA	NA	TRBV7-9	TRBJ1-6	CASSFHRQFDNSPLHF	TGTGCCAGCAGCTTCCACCGACAGTTTGATAATTCACCCCTCCACTTT
NA	NA	TRBV10-2	TRBJ1-1	CASWETGNTEAFF	TGCGCCAGCTGGGAGACAGGGAACACTGAAGCTTTCTTT
NA	NA	TRBV7-3	TRBJ2-5	CASSRSGSGQETQYF	TGTGCCAGCAGTCGATCGGGTAGCGGACAAGAGACCCAGTACTTC
NA	TRBD1	TRBV7-8	TRBJ1-2	CASSTSGTGTIYGYTF	TGTGCCAGCAGCACTTCCGGGACAGGGACCATCTATGGCTACACCTTC
NA	NA	TRBV19	TRBJ2-7	CASTEGPGMEQYF	TGTGCCAGTACGGAGGGACCGGGTATGGAGCAGTACTTC
NA	NA	TRBV2	TRBJ2-7	CASSSTEMSSGQYF	TGTGCCAGCAGTTCGACAGAAATGTCCTCCGGGCAGTACTTC
NA	TRBD2	TRBV6-1	TRBJ2-7	CASRLAGDSYEQYF	TGTGCCAGTCGACTAGCGGGGGACTCCTACGAGCAGTACTTC
NA	NA	TRBV5-1	TRBJ1-6	CASSLVRWVEGNPQREPNSPLHF	TGCGCCAGCAGCTTGGTTCGGTGGGTCGAAGGAAACCCGCAGCGGGAACCTAATTCACCCCTCCACTTT
NA	NA	TRBV25-1	TRBJ2-1	CASSDPAGAREQFF	TGTGCCAGCAGCGACCCCGCGGGGGCTCGGGAGCAGTTCTTC
NA	TRBD2	TRBV30	TRBJ2-3	CAWDLGIAGGTTDTQYF	TGTGCCTGGGACCTCGGGATAGCGGGAGGGACCACAGATACGCAGTATTTT
NA	NA	TRBV6-4	TRBJ1-6	CASSEVTGSPLHF	TGTGCCAGCAGTGAAGTAACGGGTTCACCCCTCCACTTT
NA	TRBD1	TRBV19	TRBJ1-1	CASTPSGTGNTEAFF	TGTGCCAGTACTCCATCCGGGACAGGGAACACTGAAGCTTTCTTT
NA	NA	TRBV28	TRBJ2-7	CASSTGLPYEQYF	TGTGCCAGCAGCACGGGATTACCCTACGAGCAGTACTTC
NA	NA	TRBV10-3	TRBJ1-2	CAISVGGGYTF	TGTGCCATCAGTGTTGGGGGTGGCTACACCTTC
once	NA	TRBV6-1	TRBJ2-3	CASSEMNLGASPTDTQYF	TGTGCCAGCAGTGAAATGAACTTGGGGGCTAGCCCCACAGATACGCAGTATTTT
NA	NA	TRBV18	TRBJ2-3	CASSPPVSGADTQYF	TGTGCCAGCTCACCACCCGTCAGTGGTGCAGATACGCAGTATTTT
NA	NA	TRBV28	TRBJ1-2	CASSLLGDLGGYTF	TGTGCCAGCAGTTTATTGGGTGATCTGGGGGGCTACACCTTC
NA	NA	TRBV10-3	TRBJ1-2	CAIRGDANGYTF	TGTGCCATCAGGGGGGACGCGAATGGCTACACCTTC
NA	TRBD2	TRBV7-8	TRBJ2-7	CASSPGGGRRYEQYF	TGTGCCAGCAGCCCGGGGGGCGGGAGGCGGTACGAGCAGTACTTC
NA	NA	TRBV25-1	TRBJ2-3	CASSEGGRDTQYF	TGTGCCAGCAGTGAGGGGGGGCGAGATACGCAGTATTTT
NA	NA	TRBV5-1	TRBJ2-1	CASSFNGGIVEQFF	TGCGCCAGCAGCTTTAACGGAGGGATTGTGGAGCAGTTCTTC
NA	TRBD2	TRBV18	TRBJ2-4	CASSPPSAGRAKNIQYF	TGTGCCAGCTCACCACCTTCCGCCGGGAGGGCCAAAAACATTCAGTACTTC
NA	TRBD1	TRBV6-5	TRBJ2-3	CASSRRDRGTDTQYF	TGTGCCAGCAGTCGCCGGGACAGGGGTACAGATACGCAGTATTTT
NA	NA	TRBV10-3	TRBJ1-3	CAISAMTSGNTIYF	TGTGCCATCAGTGCCATGACCTCTGGAAACACCATATATTTT